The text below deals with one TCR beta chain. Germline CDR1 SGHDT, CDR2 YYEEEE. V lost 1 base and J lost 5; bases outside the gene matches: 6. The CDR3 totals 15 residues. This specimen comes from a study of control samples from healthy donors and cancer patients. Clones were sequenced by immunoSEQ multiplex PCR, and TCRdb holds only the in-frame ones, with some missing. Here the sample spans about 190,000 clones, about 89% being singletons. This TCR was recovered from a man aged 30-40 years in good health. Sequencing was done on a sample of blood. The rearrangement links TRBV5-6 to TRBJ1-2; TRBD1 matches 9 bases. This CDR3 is CASSLWTGVPYGYTF. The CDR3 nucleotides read TGTGCCAGCAGCTTGTGGACAGGGGTCCCTTATGGCTACACCTTC.